This T cell receptor beta chain was identified in a study of T cells in Graves' hyperthyroidism and ophthalmopathy. Findings and limits, study-wide: Progression to ophthalmopathy was predicted a median of roughly seven months early. Most thyroid clonotypes that were expanded above 0.001 also turned up in blood.

RNA transcripts yielded amplified TCR beta CDR3 regions. The HTBI primer set drove a first-round RT-PCR of the TCR CDR3. TCRdb fed the multiplex PCR reads into MiXCR, producing one record per CDR3 protein. The sample has 220,000 or so distinct CDR3 sequences; less than 20% are singletons. At least ten counts were recorded for this clonotype. What it binds is unknown. Germline V gives CDR1 MNHEY, CDR2 SMNVEV (reference sequence). This CDR3 has 12 amino acids. Trimming stripped 8 bases from V and 6 bases from J, with 10 bases between. Sequences were obtained from blood. The V and J genes are TRBV27 and TRBJ1-4; D is perhaps TRBD1 (5 bases). The clonotype was recovered from a woman between 18 and 30 years old with Graves' ophthalmopathy. Here the CDR3 DNA reads TGTGCCAGCGGGGGGTCGGATGAAAAACTGTTTTTT. Its protein product is CASGGSDEKLFF.